This T cell receptor beta chain was documented in a study of Tregs in tolerant kidney transplant recipients. Study as a whole: Mixed chimerism was transient after nonmyeloablative marrow transplants from related graft donors.

Profiled with immunoSEQ multiplex PCR; TCRdb holds only in-frame clones, not every one. This repertoire shows about 110,000 clones, around 90% found once; its top ten account for more than 0.3%. Study findings and constraints: Activated donor B cell expansion appeared to reveal the most relevant donor-specific TCRbeta repertoire.

This clone was recorded only once. Its antigen is as yet unknown. CDR1 and CDR2 from the germline V gene are SEHNR and FQNEAQ (reference sequence). The V end was cut by 3 bases, the J end by 3 bases, with 6 bases between. This CDR3 is built from 12 residues. Specimen: CD4+ T cells from blood, collected before the transplant. V usage is TRBV7-9 and J usage is TRBJ2-7; perhaps TRBD2 as D (5 bases). The clonotype comes from a human donor who received a combined kidney and bone marrow transplant. Here the CDR3 reads CASSFRGYEQYF. The CDR3 DNA reads as TGTGCCAGCAGCTTTCGGGGCTACGAGCAGTACTTC.